This TCR beta chain was found in a study of blood T cell repertoires in COVID-19. This clone was counted a few times. The trim removed 3 bases at V and 7 bases at J, leaving 7 bases unmatched. Germline-derived CDR1 and CDR2 are SGHRS and YFSETQ. This CDR3 comprises 15 residues. Assay: immunoSEQ multiplex PCR; the TCRdb copy retains only in-frame clones and omits some. The sample includes approximately 30,000 clones, roughly 87% of them seen just once. The chain combines TRBV5-1 with TRBJ2-2; 9 bases are shared with TRBD2. The specimen sequenced was peripheral blood. This clonotype was obtained from a human donor in a cohort sampled during active COVID-19. The CDR3 loop reads CASSSGTSRDGELFF. CDR3 DNA: TGCGCCAGCAGCTCCGGGACTAGCCGGGACGGGGAGCTGTTTTTT.